The T cell receptor (beta chain) under discussion was sequenced for a study of T-cell memory formation after mild COVID-19. Study context: TCR clusters showed largely donor specificity. Study results and limitations: Clones which contracted sat mainly in CM and EM if CD4+, and in EMRA if CD8+. The study detected some responding clones in pre-infection memory, suggesting cross-reactive memory joined.

UMIs and sample barcodes were carried by the TCR alpha and TCR beta cDNA libraries that 5'RACE produced using constant-segment primers. TCRdb called the 5' RACE reads again in MiXCR, with one record for every CDR3 protein. The table shows under 700,000 distinct CDR3 sequences, with roughly 20% occurring only once. Germline assignment: CDR1 MNHEY and CDR2 SVGAGI. This CDR3 has 14 amino acids. V was cut by 8 bases and J by 4 bases, with 12 bases left in between. Turning to this clonotype: No antigen is known for it.

The receptor was isolated from an adult woman who had mild COVID-19 (a few samples of this study predate the infection). Cell type and time point are not known. Sequences were obtained from PBMCs or a T cell subset sorted from them (not recorded which). The V and J genes are TRBV6-5 and TRBJ2-6, with D possibly being TRBD2 (5 bases). The CDR3 loop is CASSRGTGANVLTF. CDR3 in DNA: TGTGCCAGCTCCCGGGGAACCGGGGCCAACGTCCTGACTTTC.